The 25 T cell receptor beta chains reported below all come from one sample, sequenced in a study of human T cells and chemical hapten exposure. The time point denotes: pre-sensitization, week 0. Treatment of the sample: therapeutic diphenylcyclopropenone sensitization with weekly scalp DPC. TCRdb fed the RACE reads into MiXCR, producing one record per CDR3 protein. The top ten clones hold 7% to 10% of a sample with 300,000 to 450,000 distinct CDR3 sequences, around 5.5% of them seen once. Material: whole blood, obtained in connection with sensitization to the hapten diphenylcyclopropenone (DPC). The receptor set was obtained from a woman aged 18-29 years with alopecia areata. Some clones in this sample may be carry-over from other donors' samples.

This clonotype was picked up many times. The rearrangement uses TRBV7-2 and TRBJ2-7; 9 bases fit TRBD2. The CDR3 is 15 amino acids. Unmatched junction bases numbered 12, after V lost 5 bases and J lost 7 bases. CDR1 is SGHTA and CDR2 is FQGNSA in the germline V gene. CDR3 region: CASSPSGGGASEQYF. The CDR3 DNA follows: TGTGCCAGCAGCCCCTCGGGCGGGGGGGCGAGTGAGCAGTACTTC.

This clonotype was detected many times. The chain joins TRBV4-1 to TRBJ1-1, with D perhaps TRBD1 (5 bases). Looked up from germline, CDR1 is MGHRA and CDR2 is YSYEKL. The CDR3 consists of 16 residues. V lost 1 base, J lost 1 base, and 13 bases lay in between. In DNA form, the CDR3 reads TGCGCCAGCAGCCAAGGCCCGGGACGATCGAACACTGAAGCTTTCTTT. Residues: CASSQGPGRSNTEAFF.

The chain is built from TRBV27 and TRBJ2-7; the match to TRBD2 covers 9 bases. The CDR3 extends over 16 amino acids. The V and J ends lost 1 base and 0 bases, in that order; junction bases with no gene match: 4. Germline CDR1 MNHEY, CDR2 SMNVEV (reference sequence). The CDR3 loop reads CASSLLGGGASYEQYF. CDR3 nucleotides: TGTGCCAGCAGTTTATTAGGCGGGGGGGCCTCCTACGAGCAGTACTTC.

V usage is TRBV7-8 and J usage is TRBJ1-5; D is ambiguous. The CDR3 sequence is 13 residues long. Trimming left V 3 bases short and J 6 bases short, with 9 bases between. Germline V CDR1 and CDR2: SGHVS, FQNEAQ. The CDR3 protein is CASSFSAAQPQHF. The CDR3 DNA reads as TGTGCCAGCAGCTTTTCAGCTGCTCAGCCCCAGCATTTT.

Comment on this clonotype: This sequence may be a read error, since a much larger clone differs from it by one base. The V call is TRBV6-2 or TRBV6-3, the J call TRBJ2-3; D is undetermined. This CDR3 is 11 amino acids long. Germline-derived CDR1 and CDR2 are MNHEY and SVGEGT. The CDR3 loop reads CVSSLVGAQYF. As DNA, the CDR3 is TGTGTCAGCAGTCTCGTAGGTGCGCAGTATTTT.

The table lists this clonotype with many counts. V gene TRBV12-3 or TRBV12-4 combines with J gene TRBJ2-1; 7 positions match TRBD2. The CDR3 contains 15 residues. V lost 5 bases and J lost 7; bases outside the gene matches: 11. The CDR3 is CASSPPGAGENEQFF. DNA of the CDR3: TGTGCCAGCAGTCCACCTGGGGCGGGGGAAAATGAGCAGTTCTTC.

This clonotype was observed many times. This chain links TRBV27 with TRBJ2-2; 8 bases line up with TRBD2. J lost 4 bases, V lost 5 bases, and 6 bases had no gene match. The CDR3 runs 15 residues. Germline CDR1 MNHEY, CDR2 SMNVEV (reference sequence). CDR3 in amino acids: CASSRSGAVTGELFF. CDR3 sequence (DNA): TGTGCCAGCAGTCGTAGCGGGGCGGTCACCGGGGAGCTGTTTTTT.

This clonotype was detected only a few times. J is TRBJ1-1 and V is TRBV6-2 or TRBV6-3, with 9 nucleotides matching TRBD1. Germline V gene sequence: CDR1 MNHEY, CDR2 SVGEGT. The CDR3 is made up of 17 amino acids. V shed 5 bases, J shed 6 bases, and the junction held 16 bases outside the gene matches. In DNA form, the CDR3 reads TGTGCCAGCAGTCCGATGGGACAGGGTCGGCCCCGTGCTGAAGCTTTCTTT. Amino acids: CASSPMGQGRPRAEAFF.

This clonotype was counted only a few times. This chain connects TRBV7-2 to TRBJ2-3, with D unclear. Germline-derived CDR1 and CDR2 are SGHTA and FQGNSA. The CDR3 totals 16 residues. Trimming shortened V by 1 base and J by 2 bases, and 13 bases separated the two germline ends. The CDR3 DNA reads as TGTGCCAGCAGCTTAGGTTTGCTAGGAGACACAGATACGCAGTATTTT. Translated, it gives CASSLGLLGDTDTQYF.

This clonotype was recorded a few times. The J gene is TRBJ2-3, the V gene TRBV4-3, with D perhaps matching TRBD1 or TRBD2 (6 bases each). Germline loops: CDR1 LGHNA, CDR2 YSLEER. Trimming removed 0 bases from V and 7 bases from J, with 17 bases in between. The CDR3 length is 16 residues. This CDR3 is CASSQDRGDMINTQYF. Here the CDR3 DNA reads TGCGCCAGCAGCCAAGATAGGGGGGACATGATAAATACGCAGTATTTT.

This clonotype was seen only a few times. The CDR3 region is CASSGSRMNTEAFF. The CDR3, as DNA: TGTGCCAGCAGTGGCTCCCGAATGAACACTGAAGCTTTCTTT. The gene calls are TRBV28 and TRBJ1-1; the D is unclear. The V and J ends lost 5 bases and 0 bases respectively, with 10 bases between them. This CDR3 region has 14 residues. Germline loops: CDR1 MDHEN, CDR2 SYDVKM.

This clonotype was observed a handful of times. V usage is TRBV20-1 and J usage is TRBJ2-3; 8 bases line up with TRBD2. The V and J ends lost 3 bases and 4 bases, in that order; junction bases with no gene match: 9. Germline CDR1 DFQATT, CDR2 SNEGSKA (reference sequence). The CDR3 is made up of 15 amino acids. The DNA for the CDR3 is TGCAGTGCTAGTCGTTCCGCGGGGGGCCCAGATACGCAGTATTTT. Amino acids: CSASRSAGGPDTQYF.

This clonotype was counted many times. The chain uses TRBV14 and TRBJ2-1, with TRBD2 matching over 9 bases. Germline assignment: CDR1 SGHDN and CDR2 FVKESK. Germline trimming cut 6 bases from V and 3 bases from J; bases unmatched to any gene: 6. The CDR3 has 15 residues. CDR3 in amino acids: CASRLAGADYNEQFF. Written as DNA, the CDR3 is TGTGCCAGCAGATTAGCGGGGGCCGACTACAATGAGCAGTTCTTC.

At least ten counts were recorded for this clonotype. A read error may account for a junction end that differs from germline. The chain joins TRBV6-6 to TRBJ2-7, with a tentative D call TRBD2 (5 bases). The germline CDR1 and CDR2 sequences are MNHNY and SVGAGI (reference sequence). The CDR3 sequence is 13 residues long. The DNA for the CDR3 is TGTGCCAGCAGCCCCCCGGACTCCCACGAGCAGTACTTC. Translation: CASSPPDSHEQYF.

Ten or more counts support this clonotype. In nucleotides, the CDR3 is TGTGCCAGCAGTTTAAACGCGATGAGGGGTCAGCCCCAGCATTTT. Protein: CASSLNAMRGQPQHF. The gene calls are TRBV12-3 or TRBV12-4 and TRBJ1-5, with D possibly being TRBD1 (5 bases). CDR3 length: 15 amino acids. Trimming took off 2 bases at V and 6 bases at J, with 14 bases between the two ends.

This clonotype has a count of ten or more. The chain carries TRBV27 and TRBJ1-1; the match to TRBD1 covers 10 bases. Germline values: CDR1 MNHEY, CDR2 SMNVEV (reference sequence). Trimming removed 7 bases from V and 0 bases from J; junction bases left unmatched: 2. The CDR3 is 14 amino acids. The CDR3 coding sequence is TGTGCCAGCACGGGACAGGGGTTGAACACTGAAGCTTTCTTT. This gives the protein CASTGQGLNTEAFF.

The CDR3 DNA is TGTGCCAGCAGCCTAGCGGGGGGTTACCAAGAGACCCAGTACTTC. Translated: CASSLAGGYQETQYF. This chain links TRBV12-3 or TRBV12-4 with TRBJ2-5; 11 bases are shared with TRBD2. The CDR3 is 15 amino acids. The J segment lost 0 bases and the V segment lost 6 bases, leaving 3 bases of the junction unmatched.

The CDR3 nucleotides read TGTGCCAGCAGCTTTATCACAAATGGCTACACCTTC. It encodes CASSFITNGYTF. The chain recombines TRBV7-2 with TRBJ1-2, with D uncertain. The germline V and J ends were trimmed by 3 bases and 6 bases, with 8 bases remaining between them. Germline loops: CDR1 SGHTA, CDR2 FQGNSA. The CDR3 consists of 12 residues. Based on the CDR3 plus reference TRBV7-2 and TRBJ1-2, the full variable domain is GAGVSQSPSNKVTEKGKDVELRCDPISGHTALYWYRQSLGQGLEFLIYFQGNSAPDKSGLPSDRFSAERTGGSVSTLTIQRTQQEDSAVYLCASSFITNGYTFGSGTRLTVV.

This clonotype was picked up many times. The gene calls are TRBV2 and TRBJ2-7; D possibly corresponds to TRBD1 (6 bases). From germline, CDR1 is SNHLY and CDR2 FYNNEI. CDR3 size: 14 residues. V was trimmed by 5 bases and J by 2 bases, leaving 13 bases between them. The CDR3 DNA reads as TGTGCCAGCAGTACGACAGGTTCGGCCTACGAGCAGTACTTC. Its translation is CASSTTGSAYEQYF. Using reference TRBV2 and TRBJ2-7 for the parts outside the CDR3, the full variable domain is EPEVTQTPSHQVTQMGQEVILRCVPISNHLYFYWYRQILGQKVEFLVSFYNNEISEKSEIFDDQFSVERPDGSNFTLKIRSTKLEDSAMYFCASSTTGSAYEQYFGPGTRLTVT.

This clonotype occurred a few times. The chain carries TRBV3-1 and TRBJ2-3; TRBD2 agrees at 11 bases. J gave up 6 bases and V 0 bases, and 8 bases lay outside the gene matches. This CDR3 is built from 17 residues. CDR1 is LGHDT, CDR2 YNNKEL, per germline (reference sequence). CDR3 in DNA: TGTGCCAGCAGCCAAGATGTAACTAGCGGGGGTTCTGATACGCAGTATTTT. The encoded protein is CASSQDVTSGGSDTQYF.

This clonotype was detected a few times. The chain links TRBV6-2 or TRBV6-3 to TRBJ1-2; no definite D call. V was trimmed by 9 bases and J by 7 bases, leaving 9 bases between them. Germline assignment: CDR1 MNHEY and CDR2 SVGEGT. The length of the CDR3 is 10 residues. CDR3 DNA sequence: TGTGCCAGTGGGAGCTTTGGCTACACCTTC. It is translated as CASGSFGYTF.

This chain uses TRBV29-1 with TRBJ1-4; D unresolved. V was cut by 4 bases and J by 12 bases, with 15 bases left in between. The CDR3 extends over 12 amino acids. Germline lookup yields CDR1 SQVTM and CDR2 ANQGSEA. Here the CDR3 DNA reads TGCAGCGTTGGTGCGGACCTAAGGGAACTGTTTTTT. Protein: CSVGADLRELFF.

This clonotype was counted many times. This rearrangement joins TRBV13 to TRBJ1-1; D gene uncertain. V lost 0 bases, J lost 0 bases, and 8 bases lay in between. The CDR3 has 15 residues. Looked up from germline, CDR1 is PRHDT and CDR2 is FYEKMQ (reference sequence). CDR3 DNA sequence: TGTGCCAGCAGCTTAGGCAGGCGCCTGAACACTGAAGCTTTCTTT. Translated: CASSLGRRLNTEAFF.

Ten or more counts support this clonotype. CDR3 amino acids: CASTSGSVPGNTIYF. The DNA for the CDR3 is TGTGCCAGCACCTCAGGGTCAGTTCCCGGAAACACCATATATTTT. The chain links TRBV7-9 to TRBJ1-3; perhaps TRBD1 as D (5 bases). V lost 7 bases, J lost 4 bases, and 17 bases lay in between. This CDR3 contains 15 residues. Germline values: CDR1 SEHNR, CDR2 FQNEAQ (reference sequence).

This clonotype was observed a few times. V gene TRBV7-9 combines with J gene TRBJ1-2, with TRBD1 matching over 8 bases. Germline CDR1 reads SEHNR; CDR2 reads FQNEAQ (reference sequence). CDR3 length: 15 residues. Trimming at V came to 5 bases and at J to 2 bases, leaving 7 bases not matched to a gene. CDR3 region: CASSPRTGRNYGYTF. CDR3 nucleotides: TGTGCCAGCAGCCCGCGGACAGGGAGGAACTATGGCTACACCTTC. Supplemented by reference TRBV7-9 and TRBJ1-2, the full variable domain reads DTGVSQNPRHKITKRGQNVTFRCDPISEHNRLYWYRQTLGQGPEFLTYFQNEAQLEKSRLLSDRFSAERPKGSFSTLEIQRTEQGDSAMYLCASSPRTGRNYGYTFGSGTRLTVV.